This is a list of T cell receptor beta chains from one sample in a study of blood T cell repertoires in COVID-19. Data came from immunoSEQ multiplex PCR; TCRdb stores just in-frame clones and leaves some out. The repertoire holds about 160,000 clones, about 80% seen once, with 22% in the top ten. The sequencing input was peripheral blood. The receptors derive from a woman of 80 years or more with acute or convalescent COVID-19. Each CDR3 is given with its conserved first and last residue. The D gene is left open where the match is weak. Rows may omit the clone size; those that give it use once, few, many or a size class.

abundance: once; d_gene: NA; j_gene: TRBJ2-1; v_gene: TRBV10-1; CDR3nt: TGCGCCAGCAGTGAGAGAATGATCGGGGATGAGCAGTTCTTC; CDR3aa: CASSERMIGDEQFF
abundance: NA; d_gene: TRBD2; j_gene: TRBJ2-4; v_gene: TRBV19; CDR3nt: TGTGCCAGTAGTGATAGCGGGAGTCCCCTCGTGTCAAAAGACATTCAGTACTTC; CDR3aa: CASSDSGSPLVSKDIQYF
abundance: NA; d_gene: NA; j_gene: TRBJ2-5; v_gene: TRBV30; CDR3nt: TGTGCCTGGAGTGTACCGGGGTCGGAGACCCAGTACTTC; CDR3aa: CAWSVPGSETQYF
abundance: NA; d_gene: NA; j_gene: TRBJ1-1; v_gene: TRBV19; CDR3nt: TGTGCCAGTAGTATAACGAGTCTCTCGAACACTGAAGCTTTCTTT; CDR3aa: CASSITSLSNTEAFF
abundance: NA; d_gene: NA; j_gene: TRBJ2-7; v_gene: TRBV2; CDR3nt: TGTGCCAGCAGCAGACAGGCTTACGAGCAGTACTTC; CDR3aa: CASSRQAYEQYF
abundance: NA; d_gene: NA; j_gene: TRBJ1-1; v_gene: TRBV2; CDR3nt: TGTGCCAGCAGTGAACGAGGGAAGACTGAAGCTTTCTTT; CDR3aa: CASSERGKTEAFF
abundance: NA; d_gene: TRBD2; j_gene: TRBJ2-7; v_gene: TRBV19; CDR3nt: TGTGCCAGTAGTTCGGGGGGATACGAGCAGTACTTC; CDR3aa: CASSSGGYEQYF
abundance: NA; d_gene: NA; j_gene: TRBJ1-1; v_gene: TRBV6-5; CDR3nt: TGTGCCAGCTTCCCTGACAGACGCACTGAAGCTTTCTTT; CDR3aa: CASFPDRRTEAFF
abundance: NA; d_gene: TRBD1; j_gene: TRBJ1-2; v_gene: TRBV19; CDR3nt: TGTGCCAGTAGTATTAGACAGGGGGCTGATGGCTACACCTTC; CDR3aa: CASSIRQGADGYTF
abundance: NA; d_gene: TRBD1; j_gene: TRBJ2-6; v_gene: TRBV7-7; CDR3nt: TGTGCCAGCAGCTTAGCAGGGGGCACTGGGGCCAACGTCCTGACTTTC; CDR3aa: CASSLAGGTGANVLTF
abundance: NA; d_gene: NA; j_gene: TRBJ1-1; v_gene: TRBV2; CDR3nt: TGTGCTTCCGGCGGGCGCGTTAGGAACACTGAAGCTTTCTTT; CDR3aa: CASGGRVRNTEAFF
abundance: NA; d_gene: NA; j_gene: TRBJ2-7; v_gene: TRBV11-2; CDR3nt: TGTGCCAGCAGCCAATCCTACGAGCAGTACTTC; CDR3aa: CASSQSYEQYF
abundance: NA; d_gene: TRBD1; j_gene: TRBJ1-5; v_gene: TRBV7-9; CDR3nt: TGTGCCAGCAGCCGAGGGGGCGTCGAGCAGCCCCAGCATTTT; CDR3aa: CASSRGGVEQPQHF
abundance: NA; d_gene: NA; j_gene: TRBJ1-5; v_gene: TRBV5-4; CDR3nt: TGTGCCAGCAGCAACAGGGAGTCGGGCAATCAGCCCCAGCATTTT; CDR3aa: CASSNRESGNQPQHF
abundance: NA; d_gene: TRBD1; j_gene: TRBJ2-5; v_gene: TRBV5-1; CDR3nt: TGCGCCAGCAGCTTGCAGGGGGCTGGGGAGACCCAGTACTTC; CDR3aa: CASSLQGAGETQYF
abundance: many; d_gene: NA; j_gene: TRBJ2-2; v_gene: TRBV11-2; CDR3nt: TGTGCCAGCAGCTTAGACATTAACACCGGGGAGCTGTTTTTT; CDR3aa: CASSLDINTGELFF
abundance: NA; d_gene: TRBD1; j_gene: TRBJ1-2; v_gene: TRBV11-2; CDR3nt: TGTGCCAGCAGCTTAGAAGTCGGGGCCGGGACAGCCTATGGCTACACCTTC; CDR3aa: CASSLEVGAGTAYGYTF
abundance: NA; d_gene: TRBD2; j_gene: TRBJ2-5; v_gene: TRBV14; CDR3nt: TGTGCCAGCAGCCGCCATCAGGCTAGCGGTTTGACCCAGTACTTC; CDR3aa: CASSRHQASGLTQYF
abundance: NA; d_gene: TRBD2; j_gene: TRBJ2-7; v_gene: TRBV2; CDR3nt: TGTGCCAGCAGTGAAGCGGCCGGGACTAGCGGCAAATACGAGCAGTACTTC; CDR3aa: CASSEAAGTSGKYEQYF
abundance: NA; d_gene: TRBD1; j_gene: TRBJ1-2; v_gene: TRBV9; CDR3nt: TGTGCCAGCAGCCGACAGGGGACCCAGGATTATGGCTACACCTTC; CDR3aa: CASSRQGTQDYGYTF
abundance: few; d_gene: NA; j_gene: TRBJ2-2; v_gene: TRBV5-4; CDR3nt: TGTGCCAGCAGCTCACGGACTCCGGTCGAGGGCACCGGGGAGCTGTTTTTT; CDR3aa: CASSSRTPVEGTGELFF
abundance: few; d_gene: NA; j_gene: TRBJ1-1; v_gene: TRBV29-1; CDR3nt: TGCAGCGCTCACAGTGGGGGCGTGAACACTGAAGCTTTCTTT; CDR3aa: CSAHSGGVNTEAFF
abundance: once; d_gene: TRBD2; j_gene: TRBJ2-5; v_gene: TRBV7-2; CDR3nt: TGTGCCAGCAGCCTTTCACTAGCGGGGGACCAAGAGACCCAGTACTTC; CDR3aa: CASSLSLAGDQETQYF
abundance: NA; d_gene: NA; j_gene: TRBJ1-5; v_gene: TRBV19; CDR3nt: TGTGCCACCTCGTTGACAGGAAGCAATCAGCCCCAGCATTTT; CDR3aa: CATSLTGSNQPQHF
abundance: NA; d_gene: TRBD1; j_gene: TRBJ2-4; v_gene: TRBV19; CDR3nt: TGTGCCAGTAGTAATAAGGGACAGGGGGGCATTCAGTACTTC; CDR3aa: CASSNKGQGGIQYF
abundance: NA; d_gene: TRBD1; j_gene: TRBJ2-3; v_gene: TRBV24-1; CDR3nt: TGTGCCACCAGTGATCCCAGGACAGGGCCAGATACGCAGTATTTT; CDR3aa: CATSDPRTGPDTQYF
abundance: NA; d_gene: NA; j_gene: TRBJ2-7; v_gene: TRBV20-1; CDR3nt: TGCAGTGCTACTAGCACCGACGAGCAGTACTTC; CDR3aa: CSATSTDEQYF
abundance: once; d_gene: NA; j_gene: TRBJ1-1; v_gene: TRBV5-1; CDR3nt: TGCGCCAGCAGCTTGGTGGGGAGCCCTGAAGCTTTCTTT; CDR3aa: CASSLVGSPEAFF
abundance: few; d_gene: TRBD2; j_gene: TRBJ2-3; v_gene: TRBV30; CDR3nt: TGTGCCTGGAGTGGAAGTAGCGGGAGCACAGATACGCAGTATTTT; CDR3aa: CAWSGSSGSTDTQYF
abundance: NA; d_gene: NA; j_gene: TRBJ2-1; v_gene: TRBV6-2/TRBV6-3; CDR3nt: TGTGCCAGCAGTTACGGAGGACAGTTTGAGCAGTTCTTC; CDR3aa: CASSYGGQFEQFF
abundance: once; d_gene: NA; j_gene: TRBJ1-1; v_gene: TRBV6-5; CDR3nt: TGTGCCAGCAGTTACTCGTCGAGGGCTGAAGCTTTCTTT; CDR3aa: CASSYSSRAEAFF
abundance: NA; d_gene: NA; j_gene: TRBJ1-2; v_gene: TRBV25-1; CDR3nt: TGTGCCAGCAGTAGTGTGTCGGGAGGCTACACCTTC; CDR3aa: CASSSVSGGYTF
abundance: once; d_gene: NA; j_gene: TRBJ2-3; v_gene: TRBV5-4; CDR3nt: TGTGCCGCGGCGGTTTACCCTAGCACAGATACGCAGTATTTT; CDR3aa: CAAAVYPSTDTQYF
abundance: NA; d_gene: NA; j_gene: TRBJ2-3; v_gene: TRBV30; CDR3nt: TGTGCCTGGAGTGTAAGCCCCTCAGATACGCAGTATTTT; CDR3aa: CAWSVSPSDTQYF
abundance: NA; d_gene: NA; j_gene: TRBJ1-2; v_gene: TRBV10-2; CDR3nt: TGCGCCAGCAGTTTACAGGGACCCTATGGCTACACCTTC; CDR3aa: CASSLQGPYGYTF
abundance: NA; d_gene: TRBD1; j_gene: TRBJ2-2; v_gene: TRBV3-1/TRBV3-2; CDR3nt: TGTGCCAGCAGCTGGACAGGGAAGACCGGGGAGCTGTTTTTT; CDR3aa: CASSWTGKTGELFF
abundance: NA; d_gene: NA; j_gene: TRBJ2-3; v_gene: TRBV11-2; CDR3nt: TGTGCCAGCAGCTTCGCCCTCTTACAGGGCTTAACAGATACGCAGTATTTT; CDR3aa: CASSFALLQGLTDTQYF
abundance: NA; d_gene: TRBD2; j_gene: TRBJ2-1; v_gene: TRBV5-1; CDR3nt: TGCGCCAGCAGCCGGTTCCTAGCGGGGGAGGGGGAGCAGTTCTTC; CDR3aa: CASSRFLAGEGEQFF
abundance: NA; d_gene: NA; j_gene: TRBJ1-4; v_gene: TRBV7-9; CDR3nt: TGTGCCAGCAGCTTAGCGTCGGCGGCGTATGAAAAACTGTTTTTT; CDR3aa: CASSLASAAYEKLFF
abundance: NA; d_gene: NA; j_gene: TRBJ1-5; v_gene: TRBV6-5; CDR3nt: TGTGCCAGCAGTTACAACCCAGGGGCGCATCAGCCCCAGCATTTT; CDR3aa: CASSYNPGAHQPQHF
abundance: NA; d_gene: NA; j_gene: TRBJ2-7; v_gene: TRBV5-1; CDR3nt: TGCGCCAGCAGCCCGACGGCGGTTTCCTCCTACGAGCAGTACTTC; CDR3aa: CASSPTAVSSYEQYF
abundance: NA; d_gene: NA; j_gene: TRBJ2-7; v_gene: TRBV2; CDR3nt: TGTGCCAGCTCAACCCGGGACTCCTCATACGAGCAGTACTTC; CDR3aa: CASSTRDSSYEQYF
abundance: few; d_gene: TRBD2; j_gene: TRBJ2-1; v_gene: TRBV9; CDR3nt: TGTGCCAGCAGCTCCGGGACTAGCGGGAGTTTGGTTTCCGATGAGCAGTTCTTC; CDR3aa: CASSSGTSGSLVSDEQFF
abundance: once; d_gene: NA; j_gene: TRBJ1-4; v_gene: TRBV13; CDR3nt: TGTGCCAGCAGCCGGGGACAACTGGAGGTTGCAACTAATGAAAAACTGTTTTTT; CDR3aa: CASSRGQLEVATNEKLFF
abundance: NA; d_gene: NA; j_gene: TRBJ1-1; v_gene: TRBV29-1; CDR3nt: TGCAGCGTTGGAGAGGTTCAGGGAAAGAACACTGAAGCTTTCTTT; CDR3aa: CSVGEVQGKNTEAFF
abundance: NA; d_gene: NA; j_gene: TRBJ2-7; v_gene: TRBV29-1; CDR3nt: TGCAGCGTTGATCTGGGGAGGGGGTCTTCCTACGAGCAGTACTTC; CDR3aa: CSVDLGRGSSYEQYF
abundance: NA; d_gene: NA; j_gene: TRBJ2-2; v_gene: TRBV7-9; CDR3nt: TGTGCCAGCAGCTTAGGTGCAGGGGAGATCGGGGAGCTGTTTTTT; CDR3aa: CASSLGAGEIGELFF
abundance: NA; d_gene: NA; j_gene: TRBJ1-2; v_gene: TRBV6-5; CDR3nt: TGTGCCAGCACCCCCCGGGAGATCACAAGTAATGGCTACACCTTC; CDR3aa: CASTPREITSNGYTF
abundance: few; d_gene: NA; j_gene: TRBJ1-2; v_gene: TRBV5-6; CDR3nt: TGTGCCAGCAGCTTGGGGTCAGACTATGGCTACACCTTC; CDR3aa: CASSLGSDYGYTF
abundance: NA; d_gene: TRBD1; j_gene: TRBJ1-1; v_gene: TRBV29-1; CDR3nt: TGCAGCGTTTTACAGGGGGGGAGTACTGAAGCTTTCTTT; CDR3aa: CSVLQGGSTEAFF
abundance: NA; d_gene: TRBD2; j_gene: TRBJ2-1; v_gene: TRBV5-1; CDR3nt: TGCGCCAGCACGGCGGGAGGATCCTACAATGAGCAGTTCTTC; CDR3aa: CASTAGGSYNEQFF
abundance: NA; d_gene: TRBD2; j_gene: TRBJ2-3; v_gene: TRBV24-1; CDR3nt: TGTGCCACCAGTGATTCGTCTAGCGGGAGCACAGATACGCAGTATTTT; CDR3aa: CATSDSSSGSTDTQYF
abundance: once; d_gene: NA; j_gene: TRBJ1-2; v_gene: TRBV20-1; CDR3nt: TGCAGTGCTAGCCAGGGAGGTGGCTACACCTTC; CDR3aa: CSASQGGGYTF
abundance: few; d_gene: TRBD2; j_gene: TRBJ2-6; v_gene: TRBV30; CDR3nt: TGTGCCTGGAGTGTACCACTAGCGACCTCTAGCTCTGGGGCCAACGTCCTGACTTTC; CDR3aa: CAWSVPLATSSSGANVLTF
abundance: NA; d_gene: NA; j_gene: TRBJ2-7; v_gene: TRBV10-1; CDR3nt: TGCGCCAGCAGTGATACTAATTCCTACGAGCAGTACTTC; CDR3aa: CASSDTNSYEQYF
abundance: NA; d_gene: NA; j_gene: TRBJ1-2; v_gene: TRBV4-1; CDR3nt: TGCGCCAGCAGCCGCCAGGTGAGGGAAAACTATGGCTACACCTTC; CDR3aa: CASSRQVRENYGYTF
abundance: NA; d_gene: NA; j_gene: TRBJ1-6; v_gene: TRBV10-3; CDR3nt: TGTGCCATCAGTGGGGGGGACTCTTGGACACCCCTCCACTTT; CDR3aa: CAISGGDSWTPLHF
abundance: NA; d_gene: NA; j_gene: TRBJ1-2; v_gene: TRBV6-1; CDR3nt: TGTGCCAGCAGTGAAGCCGGCTATGGCTACACCTTC; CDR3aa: CASSEAGYGYTF
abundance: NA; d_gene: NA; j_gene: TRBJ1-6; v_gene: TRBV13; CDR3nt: TGTGCCAGCAGCTCTCTGATAAACGGACAGTCTTCACCCCTCCACTTT; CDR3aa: CASSSLINGQSSPLHF